This T cell receptor beta chain was sequenced in a study of radiation and T cells in renal cell carcinoma. Treatment given: treatment-naive control, cytoreductive nephrectomy. The repertoire was sequenced with immunoSEQ multiplex PCR; TCRdb's copy has only in-frame clones and lacks some. The sample shows more than 15,000 clones, roughly 60% of them seen only once. This clone has only a few counts. The V and J ends lost 5 bases and 5 bases respectively, with 24 bases between them. The germline V gene encodes CDR1 SGHAT and CDR2 FQNNGV. The CDR3 is made up of 17 amino acids. This sequence originates from a man in his fifties with renal cell carcinoma. Material: tumor tissue, obtained from a patient whose treatment was nephrectomy without radiotherapy. V is TRBV11-2 and J is TRBJ2-5; D possibly matches TRBD1 or TRBD2 (5 bases each). Here the CDR3 DNA reads TGTGCCAGCAGCCCTCGGGGCGGCCTCGTATCGTTGGAGACCCAGTACTTC. Translating gives CASSPRGGLVSLETQYF. Full variable domain (remainder filled in from reference TRBV11-2 and TRBJ2-5): EAGVAQSPRYKIIEKRQSVAFWCNPISGHATLYWYQQILGQGPKLLIQFQNNGVVDDSQLPKDRFSAERLKGVDSTLKIQPAKLEDSAVYLCASSPRGGLVSLETQYFGPGTRLLVL.